This T cell receptor (beta chain) derives from a study of blood T cell repertoires in COVID-19. About the study: Samples of COVID-19 (acute and convalescent) were obtained from the United States, Italy and Spain. T cells, B-cell-depleted T cells, or PBMCs supplied cDNA or gDNA.

Original processing notes: Estimation of nucleated cell counts relied on the amplification of reference gene primers. TCRdb's copy holds only in-frame clones and misses some; the assay was immunoSEQ multiplex PCR. V and J calls and clone size come straight from that table; D and trimming were deduced from the DNA. The table records about 130,000 clones, 84% of them present only once. J lost 3 bases, V lost 4 bases, and 10 bases had no gene match. CDR1 and CDR2 from the germline V gene are MNHEY and SMNVEV (reference sequence). This CDR3 region has 16 residues. Sequencing was performed on peripheral blood. V is TRBV27 and J is TRBJ2-7, with TRBD1 matching over 9 bases. The source is a human donor in a cohort sampled during active COVID-19. The CDR3, as DNA: TGTGCCAGCAGTTCCACACAGGGGGCTCAAATCTACGAGCAGTACTTC. Amino acids: CASSSTQGAQIYEQYF.